This is a list of T cell receptor beta chains from one sample in a study of T-cell reconstitution after alpha-beta-depleted transplantation in children. One entry per CDR3 protein results from TCRdb running MiXCR on the PCR reads. Of around 270,000 distinct CDR3 sequences in the sample, around 7.1% were seen once. This material consisted of peripheral blood, taken 360 days after TCRalphabeta/CD19-depleted stem cell transplant. Receptors were obtained from a female patient aged 2-15 years who had a stem cell transplant for Fanconi anemia, so the T cells may come from the graft donor. Both conserved end residues are part of each CDR3. A D gene is named only where the DNA matches it firmly. The size of a clone is reported for some rows only, either as once, few or many, or as a class for expanded clones.

many,TRBJ1-3,TRBV5-6,-,TGTGCCAGCAGCTATATTGGAAACACCATATATTTT,CASSYIGNTIYF
many,TRBJ2-7,TRBV7-9,TRBD1,TGTGCCAGCAGCCTAGCACTCTCTGGGACAGGGCCCTACGAGCAGTACTTC,CASSLALSGTGPYEQYF
many,TRBJ2-4,TRBV28,-,TGTGCCAGCAGCCCCGGACAGGCCAAAAACATTCAGTACTTC,CASSPGQAKNIQYF
-,TRBJ1-1,TRBV6-1,TRBD1,TGTGCCAGCTGCCGGGACAGGGGGCGCCCCACTGAAGCTTTCTTT,CASCRDRGRPTEAFF
-,TRBJ2-7,TRBV30,TRBD1,TGTGCCTGGAGTTGGACAGGGGGCGGCGAGCAGTACTTC,CAWSWTGGGEQYF
-,TRBJ2-7,TRBV7-2,-,TGTGCCAGCAGCTTAGTTAGCAGGTTCTACGAGCAGTACTTC,CASSLVSRFYEQYF
-,TRBJ2-7,TRBV5-6,-,TGTGCCAGCAGCTTGGGGTACCGGGACCCTGGGGCCTACGAGCAGTACTTC,CASSLGYRDPGAYEQYF
few,TRBJ2-7,TRBV11-2,-,TGTGCCAGCAGCCCCCTTGGGGGCCGTGACGTGGCGACCTACGAGCAGTACTTC,CASSPLGGRDVATYEQYF
few,TRBJ1-4,TRBV28,-,TGTGCCAGCAGTTTATTATCGGGTACGAATAATGAAAAACTGTTTTTT,CASSLLSGTNNEKLFF
many,TRBJ1-1,TRBV6-6,-,TGTGCCAGCTTAGAGCACCGGGACACTGAAGCTTTCTTT,CASLEHRDTEAFF
-,TRBJ2-7,TRBV28,TRBD2,TGTGCCAGCAGTTTAGCGGGCGGGGGTCTCAGCTCCTACGAGCAGTACTTC,CASSLAGGGLSSYEQYF
many,TRBJ2-1,TRBV6-2/TRBV6-3,TRBD2,TGTGCCAGCAGCCTTACCGGGACTAGACACAATGAGCAGTTCTTC,CASSLTGTRHNEQFF
-,TRBJ2-5,TRBV4-1,-,TGCGCCAGCAGCCAACCGACTGGATCGGGGACATATCAAGAGACCCAGTACTTC,CASSQPTGSGTYQETQYF
-,TRBJ1-1,TRBV18,-,TGTGCCAGCTTGGCCTTGGATGTCTCGAACACTGAAGCTTTCTTT,CASLALDVSNTEAFF
many,TRBJ2-7,TRBV20-1,-,TGCAGTGCCGACCGAGAGCTCTCCTACGAGCAGTACTTC,CSADRELSYEQYF
few,TRBJ2-1,TRBV14,-,TGTGCCAGCAGCCCATATCCTTGGCCCTACAATGAGCAGTTCTTC,CASSPYPWPYNEQFF
many,TRBJ2-1,TRBV14,-,TGTGCCAGCAGCCACCGGACACCTTACAATGAGCAGTTCTTC,CASSHRTPYNEQFF
many,TRBJ1-2,TRBV20-1,-,TGCAGTGCAAGTTACAGGGACGCGGGCTATGGCTACACCTTC,CSASYRDAGYGYTF
-,TRBJ2-3,TRBV18,-,TGTGCCAGCTCACCATCGGCAGGGCTATCGGATACGCAGTATTTT,CASSPSAGLSDTQYF
many,TRBJ2-2,TRBV20-1,TRBD1,TGCAGTGCTAGTTCCAGGGGGCCCGCCGGGGAGCTGTTTTTT,CSASSRGPAGELFF
many,TRBJ2-3,TRBV10-3,TRBD2,TGTGCCATCAGTGAGTCGAAAGCTAGCGGTACAGATACGCAGTATTTT,CAISESKASGTDTQYF
many,TRBJ1-6,TRBV15,-,TGTGCCACCAGCAGAGGGGAAAGATCGGATTCACCCCTCCACTTT,CATSRGERSDSPLHF
many,TRBJ2-3,TRBV6-1,-,TGTGCCAGCAGTCGAAAAATAGGGGTGAGCACAGATACGCAGTATTTT,CASSRKIGVSTDTQYF
medium-sized,TRBJ2-1,TRBV5-1,-,TGCGCCAGCAGCTTGGACCCCTACAATGAGCAGTTCTTC,CASSLDPYNEQFF
-,TRBJ2-5,TRBV10-1,-,TGCGCCAGCAGTGAGTCGGGGCTCGGAGAGACCCAGTACTTC,CASSESGLGETQYF
many,TRBJ1-1,TRBV10-3,-,TGTGCCATCAGCCAAAAGGACAGTTTGAACACTGAAGCTTTCTTT,CAISQKDSLNTEAFF
many,TRBJ1-4,TRBV12-3/TRBV12-4,-,TGTGCCAGCAGTTCTATTGCTGGCCGATTCACTAATGAAAAACTGTTTTTT,CASSSIAGRFTNEKLFF
-,TRBJ1-5,TRBV5-1,TRBD1,TGCGCCAGCAGCACCCGGGACAGGGAACCTCAGCCCCAGCATTTT,CASSTRDREPQPQHF
many,TRBJ2-7,TRBV28,-,TGTGCCACCTTACGACCGGGACACCTCTACGAGCAGTACTTC,CATLRPGHLYEQYF
-,TRBJ1-2,TRBV6-1,TRBD1,TGTGCCAGCAGAAGACAGGGAATCTATGGCTACACCTTC,CASRRQGIYGYTF
-,TRBJ2-1,TRBV20-1,TRBD2,TGCAGTGCATCCGAGCGGGGGGGCCGCTATGAGCAGTTCTTC,CSASERGGRYEQFF
many,TRBJ2-3,TRBV4-1,-,TGCGCCAGCAGCCACGTTCTGGATACGCAGTATTTT,CASSHVLDTQYF
many,TRBJ1-5,TRBV4-3,-,TGCGCCAGCAGCCAAGAACCTAGCAATCAGCCCCAGCATTTT,CASSQEPSNQPQHF
many,TRBJ2-5,TRBV6-5,TRBD1,TGTGCCAGCAGTTCCGGGACAGGGGGCGGGGAGACCCAGTACTTC,CASSSGTGGGETQYF
many,TRBJ2-7,TRBV11-2,-,TGTGCCAGCAGCTTACTGGGCGTCGGGTTAGGCTCCTACGAGCAGTACTTC,CASSLLGVGLGSYEQYF
-,TRBJ2-3,TRBV7-2,-,TGTGCCAGCAGCACATATTACACAGATACGCAGTATTTT,CASSTYYTDTQYF
many,TRBJ1-2,TRBV29-1,-,TGCAGCGTTCCAGGGCCTTTCTATGGCTACACCTTC,CSVPGPFYGYTF
many,TRBJ2-1,TRBV27,-,TGTGCCAGCAGTTGGGGAACCGGGCCCGTTAATGAGCAGTTCTTC,CASSWGTGPVNEQFF
many,TRBJ2-1,TRBV7-9,-,TGTGCCAGCAGCTTAGCGGGATCCTACAATGAGCAGTTCTTC,CASSLAGSYNEQFF
few,TRBJ2-3,TRBV7-9,TRBD1,TGTGCCAGCAGCTTAGCCAACAGGGGCCTTAGAACAGATACGCAGTATTTT,CASSLANRGLRTDTQYF
-,TRBJ1-3,TRBV6-1,-,TGTGCCAGCAGTGATTGGGTCTCTGGAAACACCATATATTTT,CASSDWVSGNTIYF